This TCR beta chain was observed in a study of blood T cell repertoires in COVID-19. Germline V CDR1 and CDR2: LGHNA, YSLEER. V lost 2 bases and J lost 3; bases outside the gene matches: 5. The CDR3 has 16 amino acids. How the authors handled the data: Nucleated cell counts were estimated from reference gene primer amplification. Only in-frame clones appear in the TCRdb table, and some are missing; sequencing was by immunoSEQ multiplex PCR. The V and J calls and clone size are taken from that table; D and trimming were inferred from the DNA. The sample holds about 150,000 clones, more than 80% seen once. Participant reports of clinical history set cohort assignment. The study counted Cohort 3 donors as recovered given two negative PCRs, clearance, or symptom resolution.

The receptor comes from a middle-aged man who had recovered from COVID-19. This chain joins TRBV4-3 and TRBJ2-7; 12 bases map to TRBD2. Specimen: PBMCs or T cells enriched from blood (not recorded which). The CDR3 coding sequence is TGCGCCAGCAGCCAATCTAGCGGGAGGGCCATCTACGAGCAGTACTTC. It encodes CASSQSSGRAIYEQYF.